The present TCR beta chain was sequenced within a study of blood T cell repertoires in COVID-19 (dated by TCRdb to 2019 to 2021). For the study in its entirety: The collaborator samples originated in the United States, Italy and Spain and spanned the acute and convalescent phases of COVID-19. Subjects who had been exposed to COVID-19, were actively infected with it, or had recovered from it provided the deeply sampled blood TCRbeta repertoires that made up the dataset. The repertoires were released in a freely available public database meant as a resource for research on the immune response to SARS-CoV-2. The sample metadata nearly always contained a de-identified subject ID, COVID-19 status, age in years and sex. Where available, HLA class I and class II types were obtained from metadata supplied by the sample provider rather than from assay-based typing. Samples were obtained from the ongoing ImmuneRACE study (first 160 participants) and from about 1,300 subjects provided by 6 global collaborators. The prospective study material was composed of cDNA or gDNA derived from T cells, B-cell-depleted T cells, or PBMCs. On the study overall, not on this receptor specifically: How much clinical and demographic metadata was included differed by source and by participant, and the metadata was provided uncurated.

The immunoSEQ Assay, a bias-controlled multiplex PCR, was used to amplify TCRbeta CDR3 regions from genomic DNA. On the study's bioinformatics: The number of nucleated cells in each sample was estimated by amplification of reference gene primers within the assay. Sequence reads were collapsed and filtered to measure the absolute abundance of every unique TCRbeta CDR3 rearrangement. Productive Simpson clonality was computed per sample as the square root of Simpson's diversity index over productive rearrangements. The table was pulled from immuneACCESS by TCRdb, which kept in-frame rearrangements only. Such tables lose some clones; where checked, under half of the loss comes from unresolved V genes, and the rest has no known cause. V, J and clone size derive from that table, while D and trimming were established from the DNA sequence. Here the sample has 450,000 or so clones; about 91% occur a single time. Clones ranked in the top ten supply 0.8% to 0.9% of the sample.

V was cut back by 4 bases and J by 0 bases, leaving a gap of 10 bases between them. According to the germline V gene, CDR1 reads SNHLY and CDR2 reads FYNNEI. The CDR3 covers 15 residues, taking in both the cysteine and the phenylalanine. Just the 45-base CDR3 DNA is kept, in frame starting at base 1. One collaborating source in Seattle enrolled patients while the patients were actively infected and followed the patients over time throughout the course of disease. Whole blood was collected in K2EDTA tubes by collaborating institutions according to the institutions' own protocols. Collaborator samples were shipped for TCRbeta analysis as frozen whole blood, isolated PBMCs, or DNA extracted from either sample type. This clone was recorded a few times. What this receptor recognizes is not known. Per-base quality was not reported, and no clone a single base away is much larger than it.

The sequence was obtained from a young man with COVID-19, enrolled during active disease. The sample consisted of peripheral blood. The rearranged chain carries TRBV2 and TRBJ1-5; a confident D gene designation cannot be given. The DNA reads TGTGCCAGCAGTGGGAGCGGGAATAGCAATCAGCCCCAGCATTTT. Translation gives CASSGSGNSNQPQHF. When the CDR3 is completed using the reference TRBV2 and TRBJ1-5 genes on either side, the full variable domain is EPEVTQTPSHQVTQMGQEVILRCVPISNHLYFYWYRQILGQKVEFLVSFYNNEISEKSEIFDDQFSVERPDGSNFTLKIRSTKLEDSAMYFCASSGSGNSNQPQHFGDGTRLSIL.